The 5 T cell receptor beta chains reported below all come from one sample, sequenced in a study of OX40 agonist ivuxolimab in advanced cancers. The assay was immunoSEQ multiplex PCR, and TCRdb's table has in-frame clones only and misses some. The sample shows about 79,000 clones, roughly 94% of them seen only once. Source: CD4+ or CD8+ T cells sorted from blood, taken in a trial of the OX40 agonist ivuxolimab. These receptors came from an adult with an advanced solid tumor such as melanoma, head and neck, liver or kidney cancer.

The V call is TRBV6-1, the J call TRBJ1-4, with D tentatively TRBD1 (5 bases). CDR1 and CDR2 (germline): MNHNS, SASEGT. The CDR3 is 12 residues long. The ends were cut back, 8 bases at V and 7 bases at J, with 11 bases in the middle. CDR3 sequence (DNA): TGTGCCAGCGAAGGAGGGGTTGAAAAACTGTTTTTT. Encoded protein: CASEGGVEKLFF.

The CDR3 region has the DNA TGTGCCAGCAGCCCCACGACAGGGAACACTGAAGCTTTCTTT. This codes for CASSPTTGNTEAFF. The chain has TRBV11-3 and TRBJ1-1; a weak D match, TRBD1 (6 bases). The CDR3 has 14 residues. The V end was cut by 5 bases, the J end by 1 base, with 11 bases between. Per germline, CDR1 SGHNT and CDR2 YENEEA.

This clone was observed once. This chain joins TRBV21-1 and TRBJ1-1; TRBD1, the D gene given by the table, was not confirmed from the DNA. TRBV21-1 is deemed a pseudogene. This CDR3 contains 14 residues. The DNA of the CDR3 is TGTGCCAGTAGGACAGGGACCATGAACAGTGAAGCTTTCTTT. Translating gives CASRTGTMNSEAFF.

V is TRBV6-5 and J is TRBJ2-7; TRBD1 matches 7 bases. CDR3 length: 14 residues. Germline CDR1 is MNHEY and CDR2 is SVGAGI. With V trimmed by 3 bases and J by 3 bases, 5 bases remained unmatched. CDR3 in amino acids: CASSYGQGVYEQYF. The CDR3 DNA sequence: TGTGCCAGCAGTTATGGTCAGGGGGTCTACGAGCAGTACTTC.

V and J are TRBV7-8 and TRBJ1-5, with 7 bases lining up with TRBD1. V dropped 5 bases and J dropped 5; count of bases not matched to a gene: 6. The germline V gene has CDR1 SGHVS and CDR2 FQNEAQ. The CDR3 runs 14 residues. CDR3 region: CASSPDRDDQPQHF. The CDR3 DNA reads as TGTGCCAGCAGCCCCGACAGGGACGATCAGCCCCAGCATTTT.